This T cell receptor (beta chain) was sequenced during a study of cytomegalovirus exposure and HLA in healthy donors. The CDR3 spans 18 residues. Trimming took off 0 bases at V and 1 base at J, with 21 bases between the two ends. Germline assignment: CDR1 GTSNPN and CDR2 SVGIG (reference sequence). Primers: 60 Vbeta forward and 13 Jbeta reverse. This table comes from immunoSEQ multiplex PCR, and its TCRdb copy is limited to in-frame clones, with some not included. The sample includes some 270,000 clones, about 93% of them seen just once. The sequence was obtained from a girl under 10 years old in good health and CMV-seronegative. The sample comprised PBMCs. This chain uses TRBV30 with TRBJ2-5; D may be TRBD1 (6 bases). CDR3 sequence (DNA): TGTGCCTGGAGTGTAGCCTTTATGTTTGGACAGACCCAAGAGACCCAGTACTTC. Translating it yields CAWSVAFMFGQTQETQYF.